The clone carrying this TCR beta chain has only a few counts. Antigen specificity is unknown. Oncomine TCR Beta short-read sequencing was applied to DNA from cultured CD4+ T cells. Genomic DNA extraction was carried out from cultured CD4+ T cells. Each CDR3 protein is one row after TCRdb ran MiXCR on the PCR reads. Of over 15,000 distinct CDR3 sequences in the sample, roughly half were seen once. This sample was taken from a study of vaccination and CD4 T cells after COVID-19. The CDR3 totals 18 residues. Treatment noted: roughly 10-day PBMC culture with coronavirus spike peptide pools or control peptides (ViraFEST assay). Expansion of antigen-specific T cells with peptide pools by ViraFEST preceded sequencing of TCRs. Culture of around 2 million PBMCs per well took place with 10 IU/ml IL-2 and roughly 10 ug/ml peptide pools.

The TCR originated in a human donor who had recovered from COVID-19. The chain carries TRBV21-1 and TRBJ1-5. TRBV21-1 is a pseudogene. Material: CD4+ T cells from blood, cultured in vitro, obtained before SARS-CoV-2 vaccination. CDR3 amino acids: CASSKGSTGPPYNQPQHF. CDR3 nucleotide sequence: TGTGCCAGCAGCAAGGGAAGTACAGGGCCCCCCTACAATCAGCCCCAGCATTTT.